Listed here are 9 T cell receptor beta chains from one sample, sequenced in a study of untreated major depressive disorder. Repertoires were generated with immunoSEQ multiplex PCR, while TCRdb's copy carries only in-frame clones and drops some. Among some 21,000 clones listed, about 87% were seen once. What was sequenced was CD4+ T cells from PBMCs. The receptor source for this set is a woman in her twenties or thirties in good health.

The rearrangement uses TRBV11-3 and TRBJ2-7; weak D call: TRBD1 (6 bases). The CDR3 sequence is 14 residues long. CDR1 SGHNT and CDR2 YENEEA come from the germline V gene. Trimming shortened V by 1 base and J by 5 bases, and 12 bases separated the two germline ends. The CDR3 DNA sequence: TGTGCCAGCAGCTTAGGGGGGCGCCGGGACGAGCAGTACTTC. Translation: CASSLGGRRDEQYF.

This clone was seen a single time. The V gene is TRBV30, the J gene TRBJ1-1; 7 bases line up with TRBD1. This CDR3 has 14 residues. Trimming cost V 3 bases and J 5 bases; bases outside gene matches: 9. Germline lookup yields CDR1 GTSNPN and CDR2 SVGIG (reference sequence). The CDR3 DNA follows: TGTGCCTGGAGGTTTGCAGGGGGGGGGACTGAAGCTTTCTTT. This translates into CAWRFAGGGTEAFF.

The V gene is TRBV9, the J gene TRBJ1-1; D call uncertain. Germline values: CDR1 SGDLS, CDR2 YYNGEE. The CDR3 totals 12 residues. V was shortened by 4 bases and J by 1 base, with 5 bases between the two germline ends. The CDR3 sequence: CASSRENTEAFF. The CDR3 DNA sequence: TGTGCCAGCAGCAGGGAGAACACTGAAGCTTTCTTT.

The chain employs TRBV7-3 and TRBJ2-1, with 9 bases aligning to TRBD1. Germline CDR1 is SGHTA and CDR2 is FQGTGA. J was trimmed by 3 bases and V by 5 bases; bases with no gene match: 5. The CDR3 sequence is 15 residues long. CDR3 nucleotide sequence: TGTGCCAGCAGCCCCACGGGACAGGGCTACAATGAGCAGTTCTTC. It specifies CASSPTGQGYNEQFF.

This chain uses TRBV19 with TRBJ2-4; D is ambiguous. V was shortened by 6 bases and J by 6 bases, with 15 bases between the two germline ends. Germline-derived CDR1 and CDR2 are LNHDA and SQIVND (reference sequence). This CDR3 has 14 amino acids. The CDR3 bases are TGTGCCAGTAGCCCCGGTAGTGATCGAAACATTCAGTACTTC. This gives the protein CASSPGSDRNIQYF.

This clone was counted only a few times. The chain carries TRBV7-2 and TRBJ1-4; no reliable D call. CDR1 SGHTA and CDR2 FQGNSA come from the germline V gene. The CDR3 is made up of 13 amino acids. V was cut by 2 bases and J by 6 bases, with 7 bases left in between. The CDR3 region has the DNA TGTGCCAGCAGCTTAATGGTGGATGAAAAACTGTTTTTT. It translates to CASSLMVDEKLFF. The full variable domain, rest sourced from reference TRBV7-2 and TRBJ1-4, is GAGVSQSPSNKVTEKGKDVELRCDPISGHTALYWYRQSLGQGLEFLIYFQGNSAPDKSGLPSDRFSAERTGGSVSTLTIQRTQQEDSAVYLCASSLMVDEKLFFGSGTQLSVL.

The chain couples TRBV2 to TRBJ1-1, with D maybe TRBD1 (6 bases). The CDR3 totals 14 residues. Trimming removed 5 bases at V and 4 bases at J, with 14 bases between. Germline V CDR1 and CDR2: SNHLY, FYNNEI. The chain's CDR3 is CASSREGGGTEAFF. The CDR3 bases are TGTGCCAGCAGTAGGGAAGGGGGGGGCACTGAAGCTTTCTTT. Full variable domain (rest looked up from reference TRBV2 and TRBJ1-1): EPEVTQTPSHQVTQMGQEVILRCVPISNHLYFYWYRQILGQKVEFLVSFYNNEISEKSEIFDDQFSVERPDGSNFTLKIRSTKLEDSAMYFCASSREGGGTEAFFGQGTRLTVV.

In this sample, this clone turned up a few times. The chain is built from TRBV19 and TRBJ2-5; D is possibly TRBD1 or TRBD2 (5 bases each). Trimming took off 4 bases at V and 1 base at J, with 13 bases between the two ends. There are 15 residues in the CDR3. The germline CDR1 and CDR2 sequences are LNHDA and SQIVND (reference sequence). CDR3 DNA: TGTGCCAGTAGTACCCCCTCTGGGGGCCAAGAGACCCAGTACTTC. Its protein is CASSTPSGGQETQYF.

CDR3 protein: CASSETQGSNSPLHF. The CDR3 DNA is TGTGCCAGCAGTGAAACGCAGGGGTCGAATTCACCCCTCCACTTT. The chain combines TRBV6-1 with TRBJ1-6, with a possible D match to TRBD1 (6 bases). There are 15 residues in the CDR3. The germline gives CDR1 MNHNS, CDR2 SASEGT. Trimming left V 2 bases short and J 7 bases short, with 12 bases between.